This T cell receptor (beta chain) was retrieved from a study of graft-versus-host responses after intestinal transplantation (dated by TCRdb to about 2021). Regarding the study in general: The transplants that recipients got were multivisceral, liver-intestinal, or isolated intestinal. After intestinal transplantation, graft-versus-host and host-versus-graft alloreactive T cell clones in the graft, circulation and bone marrow were tracked using bulk TCR-beta CDR3 sequencing. Of the 20 to 25 intestinal transplant recipients enrolled in the cohort, one of whom was a retransplant, 3 patients without pretransplant specimens were excluded. Samples from a few later patients were sequenced in-house on an Illumina MiSeq with MiXCR processing rather than by the commercial service. A peak of at least 4% donor T cells among recipient peripheral blood mononuclear cells was the definition used for donor T cell macrochimerism. Anti-thymocyte globulin induction was given to all recipients, followed by maintenance tacrolimus and steroids for 3 to 4 years. To identify alloreactive clones, pre-transplant mixed lymphocyte reaction products were sequenced and compared with unstimulated pre-transplant donor and recipient T cells. General study outcomes and caveats: Early after transplant, peak levels of circulating GvH clones were found to be associated with declines in HvG clones. In patients with donor T cell macrochimerism, the allografts had high GvH to HvG T cell clonal ratios. The conclusions were limited by the relatively low number and heterogeneity of the intestinal transplant patients. GvH clones were found in recipient bone marrow, and some of the GvH clones appeared earlier in ileal mucosa or blood, which is consistent with an intestinal mucosal origin.

From the cysteine through the phenylalanine, the CDR3 covers 18 amino acids. The entry retains the CDR3 DNA only, 54 bases that are in frame from base 1. The junction shows trimming of 0 bases on V and 6 bases on J, and the gene matches do not reach 13 bases of it. Reading the germline V gene gives CDR1 SGDLS and CDR2 YYNGEE. On this clone itself: It lacks a known antigen. No much larger clonotype is one base removed from it; base qualities were not supplied.

Libraries were prepared through the immunoSEQ multiplex PCR assay. In most patients, genomic DNA was isolated using the Qiagen DNeasy Blood and Tissue Kit and sent frozen to Adaptive Biotechnologies for TCR sequencing. For most patients, high-throughput TCR-beta CDR3 sequencing of genomic DNA was performed by Adaptive Biotechnologies. From the authors' description of their analysis: TCR sequencing data were retrieved from Adaptive's ImmunoSEQ software for some 19 patients, whereas three other patients were processed with MiXCR and VDJtools. To correct CD4 versus CD8 sorting errors, any sequence found in both subsets at a frequency ratio below 5:1 was removed. CDR3 nucleotide sequences shared by donor and recipient were removed because the origin of these sequences could not be assigned. To be classed as alloreactive, a clone needed at least 2-fold expansion over unstimulated cells and a minimum CFSE-low frequency of 0.002% (template counts) or 0.001% (read counts). A clone was considered mappable if detected in the sequenced pre-transplant spleen, lymph node, or MLR CFSE-low populations of the donor or recipient. Cumulative frequency of alloreactive clones was calculated as a percentage of all sequences weighted by copy number. This immuneACCESS table, as held by TCRdb, lists in-frame sequences with V and J called but not all clones. Of the missing ones, under half trace to an unresolved V gene in checked studies; the others have no known cause. V, J and clone size were drawn from that table, and D and trimming were deduced from the DNA. The sample records around 88,000 clones, under 85% of which are singletons. Roughly 17% of the sample rests with the top ten.

According to the study, the label for this sample's time point signals: cells obtained before transplantation from donor or recipient. CD3+CD4+ and CD3+CD8+ populations were FACS-sorted from unstimulated pre-transplant donor and recipient cells taken from spleen or lymph nodes. Here the sequenced sample was unstimulated CD8+ T cells sorted from spleen or lymph node cells, taken before intestinal transplant. The chain uses TRBV9 and TRBJ1-1, with 11 bases in between that match TRBD1. The receptor was derived from a human donor who received an intestinal transplant. Here the CDR3 is given as CASSVEGTGGFETAEAFF. The DNA sequence is given as TGTGCCAGCAGCGTAGAGGGGACAGGGGGGTTCGAGACTGCTGAAGCTTTCTTT.